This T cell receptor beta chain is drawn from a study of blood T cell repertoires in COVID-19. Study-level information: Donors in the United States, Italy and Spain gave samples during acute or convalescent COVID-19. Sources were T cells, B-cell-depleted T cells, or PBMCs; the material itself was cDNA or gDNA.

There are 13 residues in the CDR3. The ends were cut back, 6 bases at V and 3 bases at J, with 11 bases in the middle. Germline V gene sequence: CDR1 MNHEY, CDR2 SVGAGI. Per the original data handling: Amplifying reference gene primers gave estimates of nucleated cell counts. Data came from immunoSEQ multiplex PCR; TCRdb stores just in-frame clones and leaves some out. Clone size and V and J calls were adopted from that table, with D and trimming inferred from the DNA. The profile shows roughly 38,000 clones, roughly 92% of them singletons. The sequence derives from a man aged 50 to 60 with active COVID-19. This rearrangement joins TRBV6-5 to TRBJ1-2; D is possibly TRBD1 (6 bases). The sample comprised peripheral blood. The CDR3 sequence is CASSPGTHYGYTF. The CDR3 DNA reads TGTGCCAGCAGCCCCGGGACACACTATGGCTACACCTTC.